The 17 T cell receptor beta chains below come from one sample, sequenced in a study of glioma-infiltrating T cells. Amplification of TCR alpha and beta CDR3 regions from RNA used iRepertoire nested multiplex PCR. MiXCR, run by TCRdb on the multiplex PCR reads, gives a single entry per CDR3 protein. The table lists around 390,000 distinct CDR3 sequences, roughly 41% of them singletons. Sequenced material: glioma tissue, nonneoplastic brain tissue, or PBMCs (not recorded which). Receptor source: a human donor with low-grade glioma or glioblastoma, undergoing nonglioma brain surgery, or in good health (not recorded which).

The rearrangement links TRBV5-4 to TRBJ2-1, with D perhaps matching TRBD2 (5 bases). This CDR3 spans 15 amino acids. Looked up from germline, CDR1 is SGHNT and CDR2 is YYREEE (reference sequence). V lost 3 bases, J lost 0 bases, and 10 bases lay in between. CDR3 bases: TGTGCCAGCAGCTCTCCGGGATTCTCCTACAATGAGCAGTTCTTC. Amino acid sequence: CASSSPGFSYNEQFF.

This chain joins TRBV3-1 and TRBJ2-7; TRBD1 might be the D (6 bases). The CDR3 contains 15 residues. Germline CDR1 reads LGHDT; CDR2 reads YNNKEL (reference sequence). V lost 0 bases, J lost 6 bases, and 15 bases lay in between. CDR3 coding DNA: TGTGCCAGCAGCCAAGAGACAGGCTCTTTGTCCGAGCAGTACTTC. Its translation: CASSQETGSLSEQYF.

As regards this clonotype: Given a much more abundant clone one base away, this may be a read error. V usage is TRBV27 and J usage is TRBJ2-1; tentative D call: TRBD2 (5 bases). The germline V gene has CDR1 MNHEY and CDR2 SMNVEV (reference sequence). The CDR3 covers 14 residues. CDR3 nucleotides: TGTGCCAGCATTTTATTCGCGGGTCGGGCTGAGCAGTTCTTC. This sequence encodes CASILFAGRAEQFF.

In its sample, this clonotype was seen a few times. This rearrangement joins TRBV7-8 to TRBJ1-5; 10 nucleotides match TRBD1. CDR1 is SGHVS, CDR2 FQNEAQ, per germline. V shed 3 bases, J shed 0 bases, and the junction held 8 bases outside the gene matches. The CDR3 extends over 18 amino acids. CDR3 loop: CASSLIGTGDYSNQPQHF. DNA of the CDR3: TGTGCCAGCAGCTTGATTGGGACAGGGGATTATAGCAATCAGCCCCAGCATTTT.

Of note for this clonotype: A much more abundant neighbour one base away suggests this may be a read error. The V call is TRBV6-2 or TRBV6-3, the J call TRBJ1-5; D gene unclear. CDR1 is MNHEY, CDR2 SVGEGT, per germline. V was trimmed by 5 bases and J by 9 bases, leaving 11 bases between them. The CDR3 loop spans 12 amino acids. The CDR3 coding sequence is TGTGCCAGCAGTCCCTCCACGCGGCCCCAGCATTTT. Amino acids: CASSPSTRPQHF.

The chain recombines TRBV9 with TRBJ1-5; D is unclear. This CDR3 is built from 13 residues. Germline V gene lookup returns CDR1 SGDLS and CDR2 YYNGEE. Trimming took 3 bases from V and 2 from J, leaving 6 bases between them. The CDR3 DNA follows: TGTGCCAGCAGCGGCGTAGGCAATCAGCCCCAGCATTTT. Translating gives CASSGVGNQPQHF.

This clonotype was counted a single time. This chain joins TRBV19 and TRBJ2-7, with D possibly TRBD2 on 6 matching bases. The V end was cut by 0 bases, the J end by 0 bases, with 12 bases between. The CDR3 spans 16 residues. Germline loops: CDR1 LNHDA, CDR2 SQIVND (reference sequence). Written as DNA, the CDR3 is TGTGCCAGTAGTATAGACCCCGGGAGTAACTCCTACGAGCAGTACTTC. Residues: CASSIDPGSNSYEQYF. The variable domain in full, with the rest retrieved from reference TRBV19 and TRBJ2-7, is DGGITQSPKYLFRKEGQNVTLSCEQNLNHDAMYWYRQDPGQGLRLIYYSQIVNDFQKGDIAEGYSVSREKKESFPLTVTSAQKNPTAFYLCASSIDPGSNSYEQYFGPGTRLTVT.

A word on this clonotype: This may be a read error, as it is one base from a much larger clone. This sequence joins TRBV6-2 or TRBV6-3 and TRBJ2-2; the D is unclear. This CDR3 is 16 amino acids long. The germline gives CDR1 MNHEY, CDR2 SVGEGT. The V end lost 5 bases, the J end lost 0 bases, and 13 bases lay between the germline ends. CDR3 nucleotides: TGTGCCAGCAGTGGATACAAGGCCCCGAACACCGGGGAGCTGTTTTTT. It encodes CASSGYKAPNTGELFF.

As regards this clonotype: Just one base apart from a much larger clone, this may be a read error. The rearrangement joins TRBV28 to TRBJ1-1; D not resolved. Germline values: CDR1 MDHEN, CDR2 SYDVKM. This CDR3 comprises 12 residues. V lost 10 bases, J lost 4 bases, and 13 bases lay in between. CDR3: CANTARTTEAFF. In DNA, the CDR3 is TGTGCCAACACCGCCCGTACCACTGAAGCTTTCTTT.

V usage is TRBV28 and J usage is TRBJ2-3, with TRBD2 as a possible D gene (6 bases). CDR1 is MDHEN and CDR2 is SYDVKM in the germline V gene. Trimming pared 11 bases from V and 3 bases from J, leaving 15 bases between. This CDR3 has 13 residues. As DNA, the CDR3 is TGTGCCGGCCAGATTAGCGGAACAGATACGCAGTATTTT. Residues: CAGQISGTDTQYF.

As to this clonotype: A read error is possible here, since a much larger clone lies one base away. The CDR3 loop is CASSATRIWALNTEAFF. The CDR3 coding sequence is TGTGCCAGCAGCGCAACCAGGATCTGGGCGCTGAACACTGAAGCTTTCTTT. The V gene is TRBV7-6, the J gene TRBJ1-1; no firm D call. The germline V and J ends were trimmed by 5 bases and 0 bases, with 19 bases remaining between them. The V gene's germline CDR1 is SGHVS and CDR2 FNYEAQ. The CDR3 extends over 17 amino acids.

Regarding this clonotype: The germline gene is not matched at one end of the junction; a read error may be the cause. The J gene is TRBJ2-2, the V gene TRBV11-2, with D uncertain. The germline CDR1 and CDR2 sequences are SGHAT and FQNNGV. CDR3 length: 16 residues. CDR3 coding DNA: TGTGCCAGCAGCTCCCGCGCCCTAACGAACGCCGGGGAGCTGTTTTTT. It is translated as CASSSRALTNAGELFF.

This clonotype was counted only a few times. This chain joins TRBV19 and TRBJ2-3, with a weak D call TRBD1 (6 bases). Trimming pared 4 bases from V and 2 bases from J, leaving 25 bases between. This CDR3 contains 19 residues. In germline, CDR1 is LNHDA, CDR2 SQIVND (reference sequence). CDR3 residues: CASSSRLFENRDLTDTQYF. The CDR3 DNA is TGTGCCAGTAGTAGTCGGCTCTTCGAGAACAGGGACCTCACAGATACGCAGTATTTT.

This clonotype was found a few times. The chain links TRBV3-1 to TRBJ2-7; TRBD1 agrees at 8 bases. Trimming took 5 bases from V and 12 from J; bases not matched to a gene: 3. The CDR3 totals 10 residues. The germline V gene encodes CDR1 LGHDT and CDR2 YNNKEL (reference sequence). Here the CDR3 DNA reads TGTGCCAGCAGCTGGACAGGGTGGTACTTC. It is translated as CASSWTGWYF.

This clonotype has a single count. A read error may be the cause here, since a much bigger clone is one base away. The missing conserved phenylalanine or tryptophan at the end of this CDR3 makes a read error likely. This sequence joins TRBV6-6 and TRBJ2-1; 8 bases fit TRBD2. Trimming cost V 10 bases and J 8 bases; bases outside gene matches: 10. This CDR3 comprises 13 residues. Germline V gene data show CDR1 as MNHNY and CDR2 as SVGAGI (reference sequence). CDR3 sequence (DNA): TGTGCCACCGCCCGGGGGGGGAGCCATGAGCAGTTCCTC. Protein product: CATARGGSHEQFL.

This clonotype has more than one count but fewer than ten. This chain links TRBV2 with TRBJ2-7; D call uncertain. Germline CDR1 and CDR2: SNHLY and FYNNEI. V shed 7 bases and J shed 5 bases, with 12 bases lying between them. This CDR3 has 12 residues. The CDR3 nucleotides are TGTGCCAGCACTCAGATACTCGACGAGCAGTACTTC. Its translation is CASTQILDEQYF.

The rearrangement joins TRBV7-2 to TRBJ2-2, with 12 bases matching TRBD2. This CDR3 region has 16 residues. Trimming cost V 0 bases and J 6 bases; bases outside gene matches: 2. Germline V CDR1 and CDR2: SGHTA, FQGNSA. CDR3 sequence: CASSLASSGRAGELFF. The CDR3 region has the DNA TGTGCCAGCAGCTTAGCATCTAGCGGGAGGGCCGGGGAGCTGTTTTTT.